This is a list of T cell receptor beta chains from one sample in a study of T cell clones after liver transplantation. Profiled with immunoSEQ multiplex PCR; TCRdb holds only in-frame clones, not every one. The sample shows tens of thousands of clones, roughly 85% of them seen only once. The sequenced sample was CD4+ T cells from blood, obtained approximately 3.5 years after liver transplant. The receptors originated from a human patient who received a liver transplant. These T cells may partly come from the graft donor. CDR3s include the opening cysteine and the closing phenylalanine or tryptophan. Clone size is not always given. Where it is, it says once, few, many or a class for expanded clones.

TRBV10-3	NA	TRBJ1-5	CAISGTGSGDQPQHF
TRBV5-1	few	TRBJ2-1	CASSSRTNEQFF
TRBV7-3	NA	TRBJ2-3	CASSPGLAPTDTQYF
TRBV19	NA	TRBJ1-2	CASPSHLYRVRGYTF
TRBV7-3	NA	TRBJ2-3	CASSKGGGTDTQYF
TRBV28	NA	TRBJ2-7	CASSLTLGRAQGF
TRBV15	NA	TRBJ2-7	CATSRTLAGAIPLSSYEQYF
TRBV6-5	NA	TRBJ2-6	CASSQYSGANVLTF
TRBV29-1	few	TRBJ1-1	CSAAMTGGNTEAFF
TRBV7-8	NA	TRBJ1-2	CASSPDRQVWGYTF
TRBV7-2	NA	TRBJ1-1	CASSLGGTGAEAFF
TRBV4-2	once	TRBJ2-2	CASSRPGELFF
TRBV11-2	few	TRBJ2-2	CASTTQGGTGELFF
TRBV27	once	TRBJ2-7	CASSARQARDYEQYF
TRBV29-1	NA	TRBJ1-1	CSVGGTGGTEAFF
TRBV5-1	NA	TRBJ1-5	CASSEGTGNQPQHF
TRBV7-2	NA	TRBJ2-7	CASSARQVYEQYF
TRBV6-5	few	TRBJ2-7	CASSSGLSTYEQYF
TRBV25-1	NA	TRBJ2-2	CASRDSLNTGELFF
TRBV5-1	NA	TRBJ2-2	CASSSMAGGPVTGELFF
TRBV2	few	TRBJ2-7	CASRGTHSYEQYF
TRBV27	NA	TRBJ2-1	CASISRAGGLYNEQFF
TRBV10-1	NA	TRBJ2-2	CASSVSLNTGELFF
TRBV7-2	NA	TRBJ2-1	CASSLAGGLNEQFF
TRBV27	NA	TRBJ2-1	CASSWASGSNEQFF
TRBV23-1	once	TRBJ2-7	CASSQLSGRGWFRRTNYEQYF
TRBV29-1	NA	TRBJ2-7	CSAMNRGVYEQYF
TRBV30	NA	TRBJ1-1	CAWSVQGTEAFF
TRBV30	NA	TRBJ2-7	CAWSRGQGLYEQYF
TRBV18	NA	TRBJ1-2	CASSPGHMEGYTF
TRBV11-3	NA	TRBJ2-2	CASSLGGANTGELFF